The source of this TCR beta chain is a study of control samples from healthy donors and cancer patients. The protocol was immunoSEQ multiplex PCR, while the TCRdb copy is restricted to in-frame clones and leaves out a portion. Counted here are 150,000 to 200,000 clones, 90% to 95% occurring once; the ten biggest clones make up about 1.4%. CDR1 and CDR2 from the germline V gene are MNHEY and SMNVEV (reference sequence). There are 15 residues in the CDR3. The V and J ends lost 5 bases and 2 bases respectively, with 16 bases between them. This sequence was found in a woman in her thirties in good health. The sequencing sample was made of blood. The V call is TRBV27, the J call TRBJ2-7; possible D gene TRBD1, 6 bases. The DNA for the CDR3 is TGTGCCAGCAGTCGCCGGGACAAGGGGACCTACGAGCAGTACTTC. Its translation: CASSRRDKGTYEQYF.